This T cell receptor (beta chain) is from a study of control samples from healthy donors and cancer patients. Between the trimmed V and J ends, which lost 2 bases and 0 bases, there was a span of 5 bases. CDR1 ENHRY and CDR2 SYGVKD come from the germline V gene. This CDR3 region has 14 residues. Repertoires were generated with immunoSEQ multiplex PCR, while TCRdb's copy carries only in-frame clones and drops some. The sample carries about 94,000 clones, about nine tenths recorded once. The sample taken for sequencing was blood. This chain uses TRBV10-3 with TRBJ2-1; D is unclear. This sequence was found in a woman aged 18-29 years in good health. This chain's CDR3 is CAISEDISYNEQFF. The CDR3 bases are TGTGCCATCAGTGAGGATATCTCCTACAATGAGCAGTTCTTC.